The TCR beta chain under discussion was sequenced for a study of blood T cells in healthy people across ages. Study-level points and caveats: The recorded TCR beta diversity per million T cells decreased in a roughly linear manner with age.

For the second PCR, which ran for roughly 6 to 11 cycles, a sample-barcoded 5' primer and a J-beta primer mix were used. In TCRdb, the 5' RACE reads were re-called with MiXCR into one record per CDR3 protein. The table records about 1.6 million distinct CDR3 sequences, roughly 32% of them present only once. This CDR3 has 18 amino acids. Details on this clonotype: Antigen unknown. A read error may be the cause here, since a much bigger clone is one base away.

The sequence derives from a woman aged 25 to 39 in good health. Sequencing was carried out using blood. V is TRBV21-1 and J is TRBJ2-5; the D call of TRBD1 is as the table states it, not checked on the DNA. TRBV21-1 is designated a pseudogene. CDR3 DNA: TGTGCCAGCAGCCCCCGAGGACGATCGGCCTCCCGGGAGGAGACCCAGTACTTC. It codes for CASSPRGRSASREETQYF.